One sample yielded the 7 T cell receptor beta chains listed below, sequenced in a study of monozygotic twins with inflammatory bowel disease. TCRdb re-called the 5' RACE reads and gives one entry per CDR3 protein, without DNA. This repertoire includes under 200,000 distinct CDR3 sequences. Input material: blood. These receptors came from a human donor with ulcerative colitis or Crohn's disease, or a healthy co-twin of an affected twin (not recorded which).

J is TRBJ2-7 and V is TRBV11-2; TCRdb proposes TRBD2, but this gene call is untestable without DNA. This CDR3 has 19 amino acids. Germline-derived CDR1 and CDR2 are SGHAT and FQNNGV. The chain's CDR3 is CASSSPFSGRAPTDYEQYF.

The rearrangement uses TRBV11-1 and TRBJ2-7; TCRdb's D call, TRBD2, is unchecked because there is no DNA. CDR3 size: 16 residues. The germline V gene encodes CDR1 SGHAT and CDR2 FQDESV (reference sequence). This CDR3 is CASSLEASGSPYEQYF.

J is TRBJ2-3 and V is TRBV5-1; there is no DNA to check the TCRdb D call of TRBD1. Germline lookup yields CDR1 SGHRS and CDR2 YFSETQ. This CDR3 spans 16 amino acids. CDR3 sequence: CASSLVRQGSTDTQYF.

The genes are TRBV12-3 or TRBV12-4 and TRBJ1-3. There are 11 residues in the CDR3. CDR3 sequence: CASSLGNTIYF.

The chain couples TRBV9 to TRBJ2-1; TCRdb indicates TRBD1, and absent DNA this call remains unverified. CDR3 length equals 15 residues. CDR1 SGDLS and CDR2 YYNGEE come from the germline V gene. The CDR3 region is CASSVEGLSPNEQFF. The complete variable domain, with remaining parts taken from reference TRBV9 and TRBJ2-1, reads DSGVTQTPKHLITATGQRVTLRCSPRSGDLSVYWYQQSLDQGLQFLIQYYNGEERAKGNILERFSAQQFPDLHSELNLSSLELGDSALYFCASSVEGLSPNEQFFGPGTRLTVL.

V usage is TRBV23-1 and J usage is TRBJ2-7; absent DNA, TCRdb's TRBD1 call cannot be checked. Being an ORF, TRBV23-1 has a function that is uncertain. There are 15 residues in the CDR3. The chain's CDR3 is CASSHWKGTDYEQYF.

This chain links TRBV7-2 with TRBJ1-4; TCRdb gives TRBD1 as the D gene, but with no DNA this cannot be confirmed. Germline V gives CDR1 SGHTA, CDR2 FQGNSA. The CDR3 length is 15 residues. CDR3 protein: CASSSAVGTREKLFF.